The 12 T cell receptor beta chains listed next were all sequenced from one sample in a study of T cell responses to AZD1222 COVID-19 vaccine. The method was immunoSEQ multiplex PCR; TCRdb's version includes in-frame clones alone and lacks a portion of them. The sample includes 120,000 or so clones, about 91% of them seen just once. This material consisted of peripheral blood, taken on day 0 of AZD1222 vaccination. These TCRs come from an adult in good health.

The chain employs TRBV5-5 and TRBJ2-3; D is uncertain. There are 14 residues in the CDR3. V was pared by 1 base and J by 2 bases, with 8 bases between. The V gene's germline CDR1 is SGHKS and CDR2 YYEKEE (reference sequence). The CDR3 region has the DNA TGTGCCAGCAGCTTGTGGCAGGACACAGATACGCAGTATTTT. Encoded protein: CASSLWQDTDTQYF. The full variable domain, its missing parts supplied by reference TRBV5-5 and TRBJ2-3, is DAGVTQSPTHLIKTRGQQVTLRCSPISGHKSVSWYQQVLGQGPQFIFQYYEKEERGRGNFPDRFSARQFPNYSSELNVNALLLGDSALYLCASSLWQDTDTQYFGPGTRLTVL.

CDR3 residues: CASMLELSNEQFF. Here the CDR3 DNA reads TGTGCCAGCATGCTGGAGCTATCCAATGAGCAGTTCTTC. The chain combines TRBV6-5 with TRBJ2-1; D is unresolved. Germline V gene lookup returns CDR1 MNHEY and CDR2 SVGAGI. There are 13 residues in the CDR3. Trimming shortened V by 7 bases and J by 6 bases, and 13 bases separated the two germline ends.

The rearrangement links TRBV7-6 to TRBJ1-1, with TRBD1 as a possible D gene (6 bases). V was clipped by 4 bases and J by 4 bases, with 10 bases between them. Per germline, CDR1 SGHVS and CDR2 FNYEAQ. There are 13 residues in the CDR3. DNA for the CDR3: TGTGCCAGCAGCTCCACAGGGTCCACTGAAGCTTTCTTT. It codes for CASSSTGSTEAFF.

The CDR3 DNA is TGTGCCAGCAGTTACTCGGACGGTGATACCGGGGAGCTGTTTTTT. Protein product: CASSYSDGDTGELFF. The rearrangement joins TRBV6-2 or TRBV6-3 to TRBJ2-2, with D unclear. This CDR3 region has 15 residues. Trimming shortened V by 0 bases and J by 5 bases, and 10 bases separated the two germline ends. Germline CDR1 and CDR2: MNHEY and SVGEGT.

This rearrangement joins TRBV18 to TRBJ1-1; D remains ambiguous. The CDR3 extends over 16 amino acids. Germline CDR1 KGHSH, CDR2 LQKENI. V dropped 0 bases and J dropped 2 bases, with 13 bases sitting between them. The CDR3 protein is CASSPPEGSLNTEAFF. The CDR3 DNA sequence: TGTGCCAGCTCACCACCTGAGGGATCTCTTAACACTGAAGCTTTCTTT.

Here the CDR3 DNA reads TGTGCCAGCAGCTTCATAGGGCGCAATGAGCAGTTCTTC. Its translation is CASSFIGRNEQFF. The rearrangement links TRBV7-2 to TRBJ2-1; no clear D gene. Trimming took off 3 bases at V and 6 bases at J, with 9 bases between the two ends. The CDR3 is 13 amino acids. Germline-derived CDR1 and CDR2 are SGHTA and FQGNSA.

This clone was seen only a few times. The CDR3 region is CASNGGQGSSEAFF. DNA of the CDR3: TGTGCCAGTAATGGGGGGCAGGGAAGCTCTGAAGCTTTCTTT. This chain uses TRBV19 with TRBJ1-1; perhaps TRBD1 as D (6 bases). V was pared by 7 bases and J by 6 bases, with 18 bases between. Per germline, CDR1 LNHDA and CDR2 SQIVND (reference sequence). The CDR3 loop spans 14 amino acids.

This clone was picked up one time. This sequence joins TRBV5-1 and TRBJ1-5; the D is unclear. The CDR3 covers 14 residues. Trimming pared 4 bases from V and 7 bases from J, leaving 15 bases between. The V gene's germline CDR1 is SGHRS and CDR2 YFSETQ. The CDR3: CASSLPGEGQPQHF. As DNA, the CDR3 is TGCGCCAGCAGCCTTCCGGGAGAAGGACAGCCCCAGCATTTT.

This clone was observed once. The CDR3 DNA sequence: TGCGCCAGCCGTTTGGGACATAGGATGAACACTGAAGCTTTCTTT. Translation: CASRLGHRMNTEAFF. This chain connects TRBV4-3 to TRBJ1-1, with D possibly being TRBD1 (6 bases). The V and J ends lost 8 bases and 0 bases respectively, with 16 bases between them. The CDR3 is made up of 15 amino acids. Per the germline V gene, CDR1 is LGHNA and CDR2 is YSLEER.

V gene TRBV9 combines with J gene TRBJ1-4, with D unresolved. Trimming shortened V by 2 bases and J by 0 bases, and 5 bases separated the two germline ends. This CDR3 spans 14 amino acids. The germline V gene has CDR1 SGDLS and CDR2 YYNGEE. CDR3 in DNA: TGTGCCAGCAGCGTTGGCACAACTAATGAAAAACTGTTTTTT. Its translation: CASSVGTTNEKLFF.

A few counts support this clone. The V gene is TRBV4-3, the J gene TRBJ1-1; the D is unclear. The CDR3 covers 14 residues. Germline values: CDR1 LGHNA, CDR2 YSLEER. V lost 0 bases and J 2 bases, leaving 7 bases between the germline ends. This chain's CDR3 is CASSQEGRNTEAFF. Written as DNA, the CDR3 is TGCGCCAGCAGCCAAGAAGGGAGAAACACTGAAGCTTTCTTT.

J is TRBJ1-4 and V is TRBV11-2, with 10 bases lining up with TRBD1. Unmatched junction bases numbered 12, after V lost 4 bases and J lost 7 bases. CDR1 is SGHAT, CDR2 FQNNGV, per germline. The CDR3 loop spans 17 amino acids. The CDR3 here is CASSSGEGQGWSEKLFF. For the CDR3, the DNA is TGTGCCAGCAGCTCGGGGGAGGGACAGGGGTGGAGTGAAAAACTGTTTTTT.